This record covers a single T cell receptor (beta chain). What it binds is not known. Some clones are missing from TCRdb's copy, which holds only in-frame ones; the method was immunoSEQ multiplex PCR. This sample has about 2.5 million clones, with approximately 90% found just once. Looked up from germline, CDR1 is MRHNA and CDR2 is SNTAGT. V dropped 6 bases and J dropped 2; count of bases not matched to a gene: 11. The CDR3 runs to 16 residues. This sample is drawn from a study of shared clonotypes between healthy human individuals. Study-wide points: Only a few donors were included, so the genetic and exposure-history diversity represented was limited.

The chain carries TRBV6-4 and TRBJ2-5; 8 bases match TRBD2. Sequenced material: naive CD4+ T cells from PBMCs. The subset: CD45RA+ positively selected. The source of this sequence is a man younger than 30 in good health. Some clones in this sample may be carry-over from other donors' samples. CDR3: CASRSQRELFQETQYF. The CDR3 DNA follows: TGTGCCAGCAGGAGCCAGCGGGAGCTGTTTCAAGAGACCCAGTACTTC.